This T cell receptor (beta chain) is drawn from a study of blood T cell repertoires in COVID-19. Study summary: Italy, Spain and the United States were the sources of the convalescent and acute COVID-19 samples. PBMCs, B-cell-depleted T cells, or T cells were the source of the cDNA or gDNA that made up the material.

In the authors' methods: Scientists estimated how many nucleated cells there were by amplifying reference gene primers. Sequencing was performed with immunoSEQ multiplex PCR; in TCRdb, only in-frame clones are kept and a portion is missing. V and J calls and clone size follow that table, whereas D and trimming were derived from the DNA. The repertoire has over 20,000 clones, around nine tenths of them found once; the top ten carry over 8.5%. This CDR3 comprises 12 residues. The germline V and J ends were trimmed by 4 bases and 10 bases, with 13 bases remaining between them. Germline CDR1 reads SGHTS; CDR2 reads YDEGEE.

This TCR derives from a human donor in a cohort sampled during active COVID-19. The donor label of this sample is uncertain. V and J are TRBV5-8 and TRBJ2-3; D is undetermined. Sequencing was done on a sample of peripheral blood. This chain's CDR3 is CASSPADGPQYF. For the CDR3, the DNA is TGTGCCAGCAGCCCGGCGGATGGCCCGCAGTATTTT.